A single sample is the source of the 13 T cell receptor beta chains below, sequenced in a study of regulatory T cells in long-lasting Graves disease. Building the TCR beta libraries relied on iRepertoire HTBI primers, and CDR3 regions underwent Arm-PCR. TCRdb re-called the multiplex PCR reads with MiXCR, one entry per CDR3 protein. This table has a few hundred thousand distinct CDR3 sequences, about 13% appearing once. The sample's time point: newly diagnosed GD, antithyroid drugs for less than 3 months. From RNA extracted from PBMCs, the TCR library was made. These sequences were also reported in another study, on T cells in Graves' hyperthyroidism and ophthalmopathy.

The source was peripheral blood mononuclear cells (PBMCs), collected at new diagnosis, from a patient treated with antithyroid drugs. All receptors come from a man aged 25 to 45 with Graves disease.

This clonotype has ten or more counts. This chain links TRBV29-1 with TRBJ2-1; D is possibly TRBD2 (6 bases). The germline V and J ends were trimmed by 1 base and 0 bases, with 19 bases remaining between them. CDR3 size: 18 residues. Germline V gene sequence: CDR1 SQVTM, CDR2 ANQGSEA. Written as DNA, the CDR3 is TGCAGCGTTGAAGGGGGGGAAGCAGTTCTAAGCTCCTACAATGAGCAGTTCTTC. Its protein product is CSVEGGEAVLSSYNEQFF.

This clonotype was counted many times. This rearrangement joins TRBV20-1 to TRBJ1-1, with 10 bases identical to TRBD1. Trimming cost V 3 bases and J 1 base; bases outside gene matches: 5. CDR1 and CDR2 (germline): DFQATT, SNEGSKA (reference sequence). The CDR3 extends over 15 amino acids. Here the CDR3 reads CSARGQGQENTEAFF. The CDR3 nucleotides read TGCAGTGCTAGGGGACAGGGGCAGGAGAACACTGAAGCTTTCTTT.

This clonotype showed up many times. The chain has TRBV2 and TRBJ2-3; the D is unclear. The CDR3 has 13 amino acids. V lost 6 bases and J lost 0, with 7 bases in between. Germline-derived CDR1 and CDR2 are SNHLY and FYNNEI. CDR3 in amino acids: CASSLYSTDTQYF. CDR3 in DNA: TGTGCCAGCAGCCTCTATAGCACAGATACGCAGTATTTT.

At least ten counts were recorded for this clonotype. This rearrangement joins TRBV7-2 to TRBJ2-5, with a possible D match to TRBD2 (5 bases). Germline V gives CDR1 SGHTA, CDR2 FQGNSA. The V end was cut by 5 bases, the J end by 4 bases, with 17 bases between. There are 15 residues in the CDR3. CDR3 nucleotide sequence: TGTGCCAGCAGCACCCCCTTGGTCGGAGGAGAGACCCAGTACTTC. This translates into CASSTPLVGGETQYF.

In this sample, this clonotype turned up a few times. The chain has TRBV7-3 and TRBJ2-2; weak D call: TRBD2 (6 bases). CDR1 is SGHTA and CDR2 is FQGTGA in the germline V gene. V dropped 5 bases and J dropped 5 bases, with 21 bases sitting between them. This CDR3 region has 17 residues. CDR3 in amino acids: CASSPAQTRISTGELFF. The CDR3 bases are TGTGCCAGCAGCCCCGCCCAGACTAGGATCTCAACCGGGGAGCTGTTTTTT.

The chain joins TRBV5-1 to TRBJ2-2; unclear D gene. CDR1 and CDR2 (germline): SGHRS, YFSETQ. V lost 0 bases to trimming and J lost 3 bases, with 6 bases between them. The CDR3 runs 14 residues. CDR3 sequence: CASSLAVDTGELFF. DNA for the CDR3: TGCGCCAGCAGCTTGGCGGTTGACACCGGGGAGCTGTTTTTT.

This clonotype was found many times. The chain has TRBV6-1 and TRBJ1-2; D is ambiguous. With 6 bases removed from V and 7 bases from J, the gap between germline ends came to 12 bases. This CDR3 comprises 12 residues. Germline CDR1 MNHNS, CDR2 SASEGT. The CDR3 sequence is CASSEPAGGYTF. CDR3 DNA: TGTGCCAGCAGCGAACCGGCTGGTGGCTACACCTTC.

The chain carries TRBV20-1 and TRBJ1-5; D not certain. The CDR3 contains 16 residues. CDR1 and CDR2 (germline): DFQATT, SNEGSKA (reference sequence). Between the trimmed V and J ends, which lost 0 bases and 5 bases, there was a span of 17 bases. In DNA form, the CDR3 reads TGCAGTGCTAGAGATAGAGGGAAAGGATCCTATCAGCCCCAGCATTTT. Its protein is CSARDRGKGSYQPQHF.

Many counts were recorded for this clonotype. The chain couples TRBV29-1 to TRBJ1-2; D is unclear. Germline loops: CDR1 SQVTM, CDR2 ANQGSEA. CDR3 length: 13 residues. V was shortened by 3 bases and J by 4 bases, with 12 bases between the two germline ends. As DNA, the CDR3 is TGCAGCGTTGACCGTACAGTGGCCTATGGCTACACCTTC. This translates into CSVDRTVAYGYTF.

This clonotype came up many times. This rearrangement joins TRBV10-3 to TRBJ1-1; maybe TRBD1 (5 bases). Germline-derived CDR1 and CDR2 are ENHRY and SYGVKD. Trimming cost V 0 bases and J 4 bases, with 12 bases left between them. This CDR3 contains 15 residues. The chain's CDR3 is CAISESGREGTEAFF. The CDR3 DNA sequence: TGTGCCATCAGTGAGTCCGGCAGGGAGGGCACTGAAGCTTTCTTT.

This clonotype was observed at least ten times. The V gene is TRBV11-3, the J gene TRBJ1-1; 8 bases line up with TRBD1. V lost 5 bases to trimming and J lost 5 bases; unmatched junction nucleotides: 4. This CDR3 is 13 amino acids long. CDR1 and CDR2 (germline): SGHNT, YENEEA. For the CDR3, the DNA is TGTGCCAGCAGCAAGACAGGGGTAACTGAAGCTTTCTTT. The encoded protein is CASSKTGVTEAFF.

This clonotype came up many times. The chain couples TRBV2 to TRBJ1-1, with D maybe TRBD1 (5 bases). V lost 8 bases and J lost 5, with 15 bases in between. The CDR3 extends over 13 amino acids. In germline, CDR1 is SNHLY, CDR2 FYNNEI. CDR3: CASRKGPLTEAFF. DNA of the CDR3: TGTGCCAGCCGAAAGGGACCGTTAACTGAAGCTTTCTTT. Using reference TRBV2 and TRBJ1-1 for the parts outside the CDR3, the full variable domain is EPEVTQTPSHQVTQMGQEVILRCVPISNHLYFYWYRQILGQKVEFLVSFYNNEISEKSEIFDDQFSVERPDGSNFTLKIRSTKLEDSAMYFCASRKGPLTEAFFGQGTRLTVV.

Many counts were recorded for this clonotype. This chain uses TRBV28 with TRBJ1-2; 9 bases are shared with TRBD1. This CDR3 comprises 14 residues. Unmatched junction bases numbered 7, after V lost 6 bases and J lost 5 bases. CDR1 and CDR2 (germline): MDHEN, SYDVKM. CDR3 sequence: CASRTPDRGYGYTF. The CDR3 region has the DNA TGTGCCAGCAGAACACCTGACAGGGGGTATGGCTACACCTTC.